What follows describes a single TCR beta chain. Its antigen is not identified. Generation of bulk TCR libraries relied on previously described methods and listed TCR primers. TCRdb fed the PCR reads into MiXCR, producing one record per CDR3 protein. The table includes about 640,000 distinct CDR3 sequences, just under 20% detected once. Trimming left V 1 base short and J 9 bases short, with 21 bases between. CDR1 PRHDT and CDR2 FYEKMQ come from the germline V gene (reference sequence). The CDR3 sequence is 16 residues long. The data derive from a study of molecular identifiers for immune sequencing clone quantification. Findings and limits, study-wide: Sizes of highly expanded clones could be underestimated through identical TCRs sharing a barcode. In a background of roughly 970,000 naive cells, spiked Jurkat TCR RNA from one cell was reportedly detectable.

The chain has TRBV13 and TRBJ1-2, with a weak D call TRBD1 (6 bases). Sequenced: naive CD8+ T cells from blood, with Jurkat cell RNA spiked in. The subset here: FACS-sorted CD8+CD4-CCR7+CD45RA+ naive T cells. This clonotype was obtained from a human donor in good health. Some libraries in this study had Jurkat cell RNA spiked in. The CDR3: CASSLAGGGIQLSYTF. The CDR3 DNA follows: TGTGCCAGCAGCTTAGCTGGGGGCGGAATACAATTGAGCTACACCTTC. Supplemented by reference TRBV13 and TRBJ1-2, the full variable domain reads AAGVIQSPRHLIKEKRETATLKCYPIPRHDTVYWYQQGPGQDPQFLISFYEKMQSDKGSIPDRFSAQQFSDYHSELNMSSLELGDSALYFCASSLAGGGIQLSYTFGSGTRLTVV.